The entry below gives a single TCR beta chain sequence along with its context. Antigen: not known. This sample stems from a study of T cell responses to AZD1222 COVID-19 vaccine. Measured with immunoSEQ multiplex PCR; TCRdb has only the in-frame clones, and not every one. The sample contains more than 100,000 clones, roughly 85% of which appear only once. Study-wide results and limits: CD4 TCRs associated with vaccination spanned spike, dominating at 160-218 and 743-854. The donor group comprised mostly white British people and more females; the analysis possibly underestimated clonal diversity. Compared with day 0, the breadth and depth of the Spike-specific TCR repertoire rose significantly after two doses of AZD1222. A reported finding is that nearly half of spike-specific TCRs target unmutated variant regions.

The ends lost 2 bases at V and 7 bases at J; junction bases unmatched: 9. The CDR3 sequence is 16 residues long. Germline V gene lookup returns CDR1 LGHDT and CDR2 YNNKEL (reference sequence). This chain joins TRBV3-1 (or the pseudogene TRBV3-2) and TRBJ1-4, with 8 positions matching TRBD1. The receptor was derived from an adult who received the MenACWY meningococcal vaccine as a control. The sequenced sample was peripheral blood, obtained 28 days after the second dose of the MenACWY control vaccine. Here the CDR3 reads CASSQNIGRGLEKLFF. The CDR3, as DNA: TGTGCCAGCAGCCAAAATATTGGCAGGGGGCTTGAAAAACTGTTTTTT.